This TCR beta chain appears in the sequencing data of a study of T cell responses to AZD1222 COVID-19 vaccine (dated by TCRdb to about 2021). For context, the study as a whole: TCR sequencing was performed for fewer than 250 trial participants, of whom around 200 were given two doses of AZD1222 and some 25 were given two doses of MenACWY control vaccine. Trial participants were enrolled by age into subgroups of 18-55, 56-69 and 70-plus years, and roughly 150, 30 and 60 TCR-sequenced participants, respectively, were included in these subgroups. General study outcomes and caveats: Because no day 14 peak-response samples were available, repertoires were characterized only after the peak T cell response. Most participants were white British and females outnumbered males, and the authors suggested that clonal diversity may have been underestimated. In the small 56-69-year group, the increase in depth fell short of significance, most likely because of low power. Conclusions about previously exposed vaccinees are limited because only a handful of AZD1222 recipients were SARS-CoV-2 seropositive at baseline. Vaccine-associated CD4 TCRs spanned the whole spike protein, with dominant responses in regions 160-218 and 743-854. Spike-specific TCR breadth and depth rose significantly after two AZD1222 doses compared with day 0 and with MenACWY recipients. Nearly half of unique spike-specific TCRs reportedly recognized epitopes outside regions mutated in the B.1.351 and B.1.1.7 variants.

What the time point label conveys for this sample: about 28 days (+/-7) after the second vaccine dose. Because spike-specific TCR depth and breadth did not differ between the two schedules, AZD1222 recipients who got a second dose at roughly 4 weeks were pooled with those who got a second dose at roughly 12 weeks. Samples from vaccinated people were obtained from the UK trials COV001 and COV002, which included a single-blind randomized controlled phase 2/3 trial of AZD1222 (ChAdOx1 nCoV-19) in healthy adults. For TCRbeta chain sequencing, PBMC samples were collected from trial participants at day 0 and at day 28 after the second dose. V drops 7 bases and J drops 5 bases, leaving 18 bases in between. The CDR3, cysteine through phenylalanine, is 15 amino acids long. Of the read, only the CDR3 DNA is kept; its 45 bases are in frame from base 1. As encoded in the germline V gene, CDR1 is MNHEY while CDR2 is SVGAGI.

Of note for this clone: Its specific antigen is unknown. No much larger clone is present one base from it, and per-base qualities are unavailable.

The CDR3 regions of human TCRbeta chains were analyzed by immunosequencing. On the study's bioinformatics: Repertoire TCRs were matched against a reference library of SARS-CoV-2-specific TCRs generated with the MIRA antigen-specificity platform. Breadth was defined as the fraction of unique TCRs that were SARS-CoV-2-associated, and depth was defined as the fraction of total T cells that were SARS-CoV-2-associated. Each spike-specific TCR was assigned to its reactive spike region and to a CD4 or CD8 class using the MIRA data. Log10-transformed breadth and depth values were compared by one-way ANOVA with Sidak's multiple comparisons tests. TCRdb re-hosts the immuneACCESS table, in-frame sequences only. Its copies lack some clones; in the studies checked, an unresolved V gene accounts for under half of them, and the cause for the rest is not known. The D gene and trimming were derived from the DNA, and the V and J assignments and clone size from that table. The sample contains 110,000 to 150,000 clones, 88% of them found a single time. The ten largest clones represent about 3.1% of the sample.

The sample here was peripheral blood, taken 28 days after the second AZD1222 dose. This receptor was taken from an adult who received the AZD1222 COVID-19 vaccine. In this chain, TRBV6-5 is recombined with TRBJ1-5, with TRBD1 perhaps the D gene, on 6 matching bases. The DNA reads TGTGCCAGCAACGAAATACAAGGGGGATATCAGCCCCAGCATTTT. Translated, this gives CASNEIQGGYQPQHF.